The 28 T cell receptor beta chains below come from one sample, sequenced in a study of Graves' ophthalmopathy and Graves' hyperthyroidism. Amplification of the TCR beta CDR3 regions used RNA transcripts (as template). RT-PCR was first run with HTBI primers, then multiplex PCR in a second round. TCRdb redid the calling of the multiplex PCR reads with MiXCR, one entry per CDR3 protein. This table holds hundreds of thousands of distinct CDR3 sequences, over 20% found once. The sequencing input was peripheral blood. Receptor source: a woman between 18 and 29 years old with stable Graves' hyperthyroidism. Some clones in this sample may be carry-over from other donors' samples.

The chain uses TRBV9 and TRBJ2-7; 10 bases line up with TRBD1. V shed 4 bases and J 5 bases; nucleotides not matched to a gene: 6. CDR3 size: 14 residues. In germline, CDR1 is SGDLS, CDR2 YYNGEE. CDR3 DNA sequence: TGTGCCAGCAGCACCCCGGGACAGGGGAACGAGCAGTACTTC. As protein: CASSTPGQGNEQYF.

V gene TRBV28 combines with J gene TRBJ2-5; perhaps TRBD2 as D (7 bases). Germline CDR1 reads MDHEN; CDR2 reads SYDVKM. V lost 6 bases to trimming and J lost 3 bases, with 17 bases between them. This CDR3 has 15 residues. In DNA, the CDR3 is TGTGCCAGCAGACCCATGGGGGGGCCTGAAGAGACCCAGTACTTC. Translation gives CASRPMGGPEETQYF.

The rearrangement joins TRBV20-1 to TRBJ1-2; D gene ambiguous. V dropped 5 bases and J dropped 8 bases, with 12 bases sitting between them. This CDR3 is built from 11 residues. Germline V lookup: CDR1 DFQATT, CDR2 SNEGSKA (reference sequence). This CDR3 is CSAGPQWGYTF. For the CDR3, the DNA is TGCAGTGCTGGACCTCAGTGGGGCTACACCTTC.

V and J are TRBV4-1 and TRBJ1-2; D is undetermined. Germline CDR1 is MGHRA and CDR2 is YSYEKL. V gave up 0 bases and J gave up 7 bases, with 6 bases separating them. The CDR3 loop spans 12 amino acids. The DNA for the CDR3 is TGCGCCAGCAGCCAAGACCTGGCTGGCTACACCTTC. Encoded protein: CASSQDLAGYTF.

This clonotype was seen ten or more times. The chain joins TRBV3-1 to TRBJ2-7; D is ambiguous. CDR1 and CDR2 from the germline V gene are LGHDT and YNNKEL (reference sequence). The ends were cut back, 3 bases at V and 6 bases at J, with 9 bases in the middle. This CDR3 has 12 amino acids. The CDR3 protein is CASSHRVGEQYF. The CDR3 nucleotides are TGTGCCAGCAGCCATAGGGTGGGCGAGCAGTACTTC.

The chain has TRBV3-1 and TRBJ1-1; D is ambiguous. Germline values: CDR1 LGHDT, CDR2 YNNKEL (reference sequence). V lost 11 bases and J lost 4, with 14 bases in between. The length of the CDR3 is 12 residues. CDR3 amino acids: CAASGDATEAFF. DNA for the CDR3: TGTGCCGCCTCGGGCGACGCCACTGAAGCTTTCTTT. The full variable domain, completed using reference TRBV3-1 and TRBJ1-1, is DTAVSQTPKYLVTQMGNDKSIKCEQNLGHDTMYWYKQDSKKFLKIMFSYNNKELIINETVPNRFSPKSPDKAHLNLHINSLELGDSAVYFCAASGDATEAFFGQGTRLTVV.

This clonotype was recorded many times. Written as DNA, the CDR3 is TGTGCCAGCAGTTTTAGACAGGGTCGAGACGAGCAGTACTTC. Encoded protein: CASSFRQGRDEQYF. The chain is built from TRBV6-5 and TRBJ2-7; 7 nucleotides line up with TRBD1. V lost 4 bases and J lost 5; bases outside the gene matches: 8. There are 14 residues in the CDR3. Per germline, CDR1 MNHEY and CDR2 SVGAGI.

This rearrangement joins TRBV24-1 to TRBJ1-2; 7 bases fit TRBD1. This CDR3 comprises 13 residues. V lost 5 bases, J lost 2 bases, and 1 base stayed unmatched. From germline, CDR1 is KGHDR and CDR2 SFDVKD. The CDR3 region is CATSATGNYGYTF. The CDR3 DNA follows: TGTGCCACCAGTGCGACAGGGAACTATGGCTACACCTTC.

The CDR3 region is CASSERGSSPLHF. In DNA form, the CDR3 reads TGTGCCAGCAGTGAAAGGGGTAGCTCACCCCTCCACTTT. The gene calls are TRBV6-1 and TRBJ1-6; TRBD1 might be the D (5 bases). This CDR3 comprises 13 residues. CDR1 is MNHNS and CDR2 is SASEGT in the germline V gene. Trimming removed 2 bases at V and 10 bases at J, with 9 bases between.

This clonotype came up many times. The chain has TRBV12-3 or TRBV12-4 and TRBJ2-7; D is perhaps TRBD1 or TRBD2 (7 bases each). The CDR3 contains 17 residues. Trimming took 3 bases from V and 3 from J, leaving 21 bases between them. The CDR3 loop reads CASSFEGAPGLRYEQYF. Here the CDR3 DNA reads TGTGCCAGCAGTTTTGAGGGGGCGCCGGGACTACGCTACGAGCAGTACTTC.

As regards this clonotype: The junction departs from germline at one end; a sequencing error may be responsible. This rearrangement joins TRBV12-3 or TRBV12-4 to TRBJ2-2; the D call may be TRBD1 or TRBD2 (6 bases each). This CDR3 is 14 amino acids long. The CDR3 is CASRPGANTGELCF. CDR3 nucleotide sequence: TGTGCCAGCAGGCCGGGGGCCAACACCGGGGAGCTGTGTTTT.

This clonotype was seen more than once but under ten times. This rearrangement joins TRBV20-1 to TRBJ2-7; the match to TRBD2 covers 7 bases. CDR1 is DFQATT, CDR2 SNEGSKA, per germline (reference sequence). The CDR3 contains 13 residues. The J segment lost 7 bases and the V segment lost 6 bases, leaving 12 bases of the junction unmatched. In DNA form, the CDR3 reads TGCAGTGCCCCCAAGCGGGAACTCTGGGAGCAGTACTTC. Translation: CSAPKRELWEQYF.

This clonotype was detected many times. V gene TRBV15 combines with J gene TRBJ2-2; 12 positions agree with TRBD2. J was trimmed by 7 bases and V by 1 base; bases with no gene match: 7. This CDR3 region has 17 residues. Looked up from germline, CDR1 is LNHNV and CDR2 is YYDKDF (reference sequence). The CDR3 DNA is TGTGCCACCAGCAGAGGACTAGCGGGAGTTGGTGTCGGGGAGCTGTTTTTT. Residues: CATSRGLAGVGVGELFF.

This clonotype was seen at least ten times. V is TRBV30 and J is TRBJ2-2; 7 bases match TRBD2. After removal of 2 bases from V and 6 bases from J, the junction contained 0 bases not matched to a gene. CDR1 and CDR2 from the germline V gene are GTSNPN and SVGIG (reference sequence). This CDR3 spans 12 amino acids. Here the CDR3 reads CAWSRGAGELFF. The CDR3 coding sequence is TGTGCCTGGAGTCGGGGGGCCGGGGAGCTGTTTTTT.

This clonotype was counted at least ten times. This rearrangement joins TRBV5-1 to TRBJ1-1, with D maybe TRBD1 (6 bases). Germline V CDR1 and CDR2: SGHRS, YFSETQ. The V gene lost 2 bases and the J gene lost 5 bases, with 19 bases spanning the gap. The CDR3 contains 16 residues. CDR3 bases: TGCGCCAGCAGCTTAGCCCCACAGGGAAAGGGGACTGAAGCTTTCTTT. Translating gives CASSLAPQGKGTEAFF.

The V and J genes are TRBV18 and TRBJ2-7; 9 positions agree with TRBD1. V trimming: 4 bases; J trimming: 3 bases; junction bases outside the gene matches: 4. CDR1 is KGHSH, CDR2 LQKENI, per germline. CDR3 size: 14 residues. The CDR3 sequence: CASSQDRGYYEQYF. The CDR3 DNA is TGTGCCAGCTCACAGGACAGGGGTTACTACGAGCAGTACTTC.

This clonotype was detected many times. The chain is built from TRBV20-1 and TRBJ2-7; D is perhaps TRBD1 or TRBD2 (5 bases each). The CDR3 spans 14 residues. Germline V CDR1 and CDR2: DFQATT, SNEGSKA (reference sequence). V was clipped by 6 bases and J by 0 bases, with 15 bases between them. The CDR3 loop reads CSALLPGSSYEQYF. CDR3 coding DNA: TGCAGTGCCCTCCTCCCAGGGAGCTCCTACGAGCAGTACTTC.

This clonotype was observed a handful of times. The rearrangement joins TRBV11-2 to TRBJ1-5; TRBD1 matches 7 bases. Germline V gene sequence: CDR1 SGHAT, CDR2 FQNNGV. The CDR3 consists of 15 residues. The J segment lost 4 bases and the V segment lost 4 bases, leaving 7 bases of the junction unmatched. CDR3 amino acids: CASSWGTELNQPQHF. The CDR3 DNA reads as TGTGCCAGCAGCTGGGGGACAGAACTTAATCAGCCCCAGCATTTT. Full variable domain (rest looked up from reference TRBV11-2 and TRBJ1-5): EAGVAQSPRYKIIEKRQSVAFWCNPISGHATLYWYQQILGQGPKLLIQFQNNGVVDDSQLPKDRFSAERLKGVDSTLKIQPAKLEDSAVYLCASSWGTELNQPQHFGDGTRLSIL.

In this sample, this clonotype turned up a few times. V usage is TRBV7-9 and J usage is TRBJ2-7, with TRBD1 matching over 7 bases. The CDR3 sequence is 13 residues long. Germline CDR1 SEHNR, CDR2 FQNEAQ (reference sequence). CDR3 sequence (DNA): TGTGCATACAGGGGCCTTTCCTCCTACGAGCAGTACTTC. The encoded protein is CAYRGLSSYEQYF.

V gene TRBV5-1 combines with J gene TRBJ2-5; D uncertain. V dropped 4 bases and J dropped 1 base, with 14 bases sitting between them. Germline CDR1 SGHRS, CDR2 YFSETQ. CDR3 length equals 15 residues. The CDR3 DNA follows: TGCGCCAGCAGCCTGCAGATCGGAGCCCAAGAGACCCAGTACTTC. It translates to CASSLQIGAQETQYF.

A remark on this clonotype: A much larger clone is a single base away; this may be a read error. In this CDR3 the conserved last residue, phenylalanine or tryptophan, is missing, so a read error is likely. The CDR3 DNA reads as TGCAGTGCTATTAGTTCGACAGGCCGTGAAGCTTTCTCT. Protein: CSAISSTGREAFS. This sequence joins TRBV20-1 and TRBJ1-1; D possibly corresponds to TRBD1 (6 bases). The V gene's germline CDR1 is DFQATT and CDR2 SNEGSKA (reference sequence). Trimming took 4 bases from V and 7 from J, leaving 16 bases between them. This CDR3 has 13 residues.

Notes on this clonotype: Given the absence of the conserved phenylalanine or tryptophan at the CDR3 end, a read error is likely. V gene TRBV12-5 combines with J gene TRBJ1-3; 7 nucleotides align to TRBD1. The J segment lost 3 bases and the V segment lost 7 bases, leaving 9 bases of the junction unmatched. Germline V gives CDR1 LGHNT, CDR2 FRNRAP. The CDR3 has 15 residues. Here the CDR3 DNA reads TGTGCTAGTGCTCGACACAGGGGATTTGGAAACACCATATATTTG. Translating it yields CASARHRGFGNTIYL.

This clonotype occurred many times. The chain employs TRBV30 and TRBJ2-2; D unresolved. The CDR3 covers 14 residues. CDR1 is GTSNPN, CDR2 SVGIG, per germline (reference sequence). Trimming pared 1 base from V and 4 bases from J, leaving 10 bases between. CDR3 bases: TGTGCCTGGAGTGGGTCAGTGGCCACCGGGGAGCTGTTTTTT. Translation gives CAWSGSVATGELFF. Complete variable domain (other parts from reference TRBV30 and TRBJ2-2): SQTIHQWPATLVQPVGSPLSLECTVEGTSNPNLYWYRQAAGRGLQLLFYSVGIGQISSEVPQNLSASRPQDRQFILSSKKLLLSDSGFYLCAWSGSVATGELFFGEGSRLTVL.

There are many counts of this clonotype. The gene calls are TRBV15 and TRBJ1-3, with unresolved D. The CDR3 loop spans 14 amino acids. V lost 7 bases, J lost 4 bases, and 14 bases lay in between. The germline gives CDR1 LNHNV, CDR2 YYDKDF (reference sequence). The CDR3 DNA reads TGTGCCACCAAACGGAGTTTCGGAGGAAACACCATATATTTT. Protein product: CATKRSFGGNTIYF.

J is TRBJ2-7 and V is TRBV6-5; a possible D gene is TRBD1 (5 bases). Per germline, CDR1 MNHEY and CDR2 SVGAGI. V was shortened by 0 bases and J by 5 bases, with 8 bases between the two germline ends. CDR3 length: 13 residues. The CDR3 region has the DNA TGTGCCAGCAGTTACTCGATAGGGGACGAGCAGTACTTC. The encoded protein is CASSYSIGDEQYF.

This clonotype was observed a few times. The V gene is TRBV6-1, the J gene TRBJ2-5; 16 positions match TRBD2. The CDR3 runs 16 residues. Germline CDR1 reads MNHNS; CDR2 reads SASEGT. V gave up 5 bases and J gave up 5 bases; unmatched junction bases: 5. The CDR3 bases are TGTGCCAGCAGTCAGGGACTAGCGGGGGGGAAGGAGACCCAGTACTTC. Translated: CASSQGLAGGKETQYF.

In its sample, this clonotype was seen many times. The rearrangement uses TRBV27 and TRBJ1-5, with D hard to call. Trimming removed 2 bases from V and 7 bases from J, with 12 bases in between. The CDR3 is 14 amino acids. In germline, CDR1 is MNHEY, CDR2 SMNVEV (reference sequence). The DNA of the CDR3 is TGTGCCAGCAGTTTAAACCCTCGGGGACAGCCCCAGCATTTT. Protein product: CASSLNPRGQPQHF.

The sample holds many counts of this clonotype. V and J are TRBV20-1 and TRBJ2-7; 8 bases map to TRBD2. The junction had 4 bases not matched to a gene; V was cut back by 2 bases and J by 7 bases. There are 12 residues in the CDR3. Germline loops: CDR1 DFQATT, CDR2 SNEGSKA (reference sequence). The CDR3 loop is CSARRLAGEQYF. In nucleotides, the CDR3 is TGCAGTGCTAGAAGGCTAGCGGGTGAGCAGTACTTC.